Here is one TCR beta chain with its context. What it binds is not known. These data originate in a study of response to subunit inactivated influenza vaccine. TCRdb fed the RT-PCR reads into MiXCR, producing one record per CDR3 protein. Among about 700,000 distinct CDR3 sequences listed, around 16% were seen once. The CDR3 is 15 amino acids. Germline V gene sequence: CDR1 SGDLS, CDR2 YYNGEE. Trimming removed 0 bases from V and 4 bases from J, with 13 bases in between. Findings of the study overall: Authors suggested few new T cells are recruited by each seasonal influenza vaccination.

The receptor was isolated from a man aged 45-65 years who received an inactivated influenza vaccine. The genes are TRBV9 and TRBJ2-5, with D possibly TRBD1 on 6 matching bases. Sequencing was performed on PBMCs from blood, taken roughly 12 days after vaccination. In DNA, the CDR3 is TGTGCCAGCAGCGTAGCGGCGTCAGGGGCAGAGACCCAGTACTTC. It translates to CASSVAASGAETQYF.